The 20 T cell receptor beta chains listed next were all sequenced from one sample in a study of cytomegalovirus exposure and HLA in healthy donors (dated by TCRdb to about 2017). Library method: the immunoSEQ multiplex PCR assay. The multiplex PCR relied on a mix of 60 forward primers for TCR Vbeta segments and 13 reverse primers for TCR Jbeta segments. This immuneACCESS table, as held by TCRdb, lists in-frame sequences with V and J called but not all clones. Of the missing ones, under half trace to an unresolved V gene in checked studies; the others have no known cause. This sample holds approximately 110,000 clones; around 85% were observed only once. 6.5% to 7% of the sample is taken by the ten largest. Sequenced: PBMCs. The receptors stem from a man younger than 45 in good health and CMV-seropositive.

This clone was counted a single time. CDR3 sequence (DNA): TGTGCCAGCAAGATACAGGAACTGAACACCGGGGAGCTGTTTTTT. Protein product: CASKIQELNTGELFF. This chain joins TRBV6-6 and TRBJ2-2, with D perhaps matching TRBD1 (5 bases). The CDR3 is 15 amino acids. The V end lost 7 bases, the J end lost 1 base, and 13 bases lay between the germline ends. Germline assignment: CDR1 MNHNY and CDR2 SVGAGI (reference sequence).

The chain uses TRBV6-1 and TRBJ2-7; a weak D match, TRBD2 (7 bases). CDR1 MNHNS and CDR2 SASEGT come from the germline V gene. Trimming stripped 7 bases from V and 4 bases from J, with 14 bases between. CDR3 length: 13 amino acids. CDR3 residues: CASIVQGGYEQYF. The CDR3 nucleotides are TGTGCCAGCATTGTACAGGGAGGGTACGAGCAGTACTTC.

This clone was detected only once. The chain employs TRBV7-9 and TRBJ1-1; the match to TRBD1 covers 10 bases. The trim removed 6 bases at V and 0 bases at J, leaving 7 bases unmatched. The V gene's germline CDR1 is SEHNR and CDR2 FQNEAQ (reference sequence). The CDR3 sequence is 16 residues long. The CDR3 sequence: CASRPGQGIVNTEAFF. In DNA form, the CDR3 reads TGTGCCAGCAGACCGGGACAGGGGATCGTGAACACTGAAGCTTTCTTT. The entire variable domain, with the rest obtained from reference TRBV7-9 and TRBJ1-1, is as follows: DTGVSQNPRHKITKRGQNVTFRCDPISEHNRLYWYRQTLGQGPEFLTYFQNEAQLEKSRLLSDRFSAERPKGSFSTLEIQRTEQGDSAMYLCASRPGQGIVNTEAFFGQGTRLTVV.

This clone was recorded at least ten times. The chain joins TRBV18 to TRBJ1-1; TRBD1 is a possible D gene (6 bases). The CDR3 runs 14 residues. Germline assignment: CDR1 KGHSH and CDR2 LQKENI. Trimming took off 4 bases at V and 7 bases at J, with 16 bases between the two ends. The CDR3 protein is CASSRTGRDNEAFF. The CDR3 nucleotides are TGTGCCAGCTCACGAACAGGGAGGGATAATGAAGCTTTCTTT.

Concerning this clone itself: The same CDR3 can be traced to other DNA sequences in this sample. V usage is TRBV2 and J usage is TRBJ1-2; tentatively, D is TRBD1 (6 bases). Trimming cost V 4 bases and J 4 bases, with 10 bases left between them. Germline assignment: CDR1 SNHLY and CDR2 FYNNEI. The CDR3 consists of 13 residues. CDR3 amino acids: CASSVKGGYGYTF. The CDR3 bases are TGTGCCAGCAGTGTGAAAGGGGGCTATGGCTACACCTTC. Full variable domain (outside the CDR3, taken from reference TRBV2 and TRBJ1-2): EPEVTQTPSHQVTQMGQEVILRCVPISNHLYFYWYRQILGQKVEFLVSFYNNEISEKSEIFDDQFSVERPDGSNFTLKIRSTKLEDSAMYFCASSVKGGYGYTFGSGTRLTVV.

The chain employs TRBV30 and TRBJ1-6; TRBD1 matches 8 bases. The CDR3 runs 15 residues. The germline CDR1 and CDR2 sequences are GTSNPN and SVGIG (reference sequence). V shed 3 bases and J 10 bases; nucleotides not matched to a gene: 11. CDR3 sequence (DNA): TGTGCCTGGAGCAAACAGGGGGTCAGACAATCACCCCTCCACTTT. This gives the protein CAWSKQGVRQSPLHF.

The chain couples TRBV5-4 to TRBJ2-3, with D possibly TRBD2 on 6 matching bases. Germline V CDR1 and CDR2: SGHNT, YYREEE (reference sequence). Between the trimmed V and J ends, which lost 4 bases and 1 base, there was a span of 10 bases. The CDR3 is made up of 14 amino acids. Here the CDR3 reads CASSAGLRTDTQYF. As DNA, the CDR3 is TGTGCCAGCAGCGCGGGACTTCGCACAGATACGCAGTATTTT.

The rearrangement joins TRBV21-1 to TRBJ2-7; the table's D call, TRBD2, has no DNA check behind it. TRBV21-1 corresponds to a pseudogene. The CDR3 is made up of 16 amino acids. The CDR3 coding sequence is TGTGCCAGCAGCAAAGCGCTACTAGCGGGGGGCTACGAGCAGTACTTC. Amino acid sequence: CASSKALLAGGYEQYF.

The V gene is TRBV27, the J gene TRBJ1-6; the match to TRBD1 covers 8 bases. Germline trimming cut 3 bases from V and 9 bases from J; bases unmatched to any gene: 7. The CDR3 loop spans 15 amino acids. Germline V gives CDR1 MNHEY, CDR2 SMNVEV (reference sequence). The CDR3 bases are TGTGCCAGCAGTTTGGGGCCAGGGGGCCCTTCACCCCTCCACTTT. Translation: CASSLGPGGPSPLHF.

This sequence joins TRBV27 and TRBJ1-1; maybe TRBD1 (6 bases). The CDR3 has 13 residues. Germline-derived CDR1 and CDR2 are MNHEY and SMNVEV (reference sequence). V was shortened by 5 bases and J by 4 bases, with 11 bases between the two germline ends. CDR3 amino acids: CASSPTGSTEAFF. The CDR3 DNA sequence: TGTGCCAGCAGTCCAACAGGGTCCACTGAAGCTTTCTTT.

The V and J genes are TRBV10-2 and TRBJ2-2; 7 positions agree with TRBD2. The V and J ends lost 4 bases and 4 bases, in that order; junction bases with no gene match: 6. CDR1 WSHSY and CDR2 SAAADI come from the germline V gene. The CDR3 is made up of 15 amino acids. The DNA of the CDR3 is TGCGCCAGCAGTGGGGGCGGGGGTGCCACCGGGGAGCTGTTTTTT. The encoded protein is CASSGGGGATGELFF.

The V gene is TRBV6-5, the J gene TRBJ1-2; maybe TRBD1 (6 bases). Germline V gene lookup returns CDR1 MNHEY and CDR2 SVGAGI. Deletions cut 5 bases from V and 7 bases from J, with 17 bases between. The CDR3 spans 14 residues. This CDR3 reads CASSHRDILFGYTF. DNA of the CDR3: TGTGCCAGCAGTCATCGGGACATCCTTTTTGGCTACACCTTC.

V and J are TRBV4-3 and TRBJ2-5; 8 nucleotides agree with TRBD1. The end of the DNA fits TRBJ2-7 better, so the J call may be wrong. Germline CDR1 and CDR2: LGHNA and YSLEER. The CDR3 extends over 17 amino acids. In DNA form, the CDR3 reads TGCGCCAGCAGCCAAGACCCAGGACAGGGAAGGATCTACGAGCAGTACTTC. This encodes CASSQDPGQGRIYEQYF.

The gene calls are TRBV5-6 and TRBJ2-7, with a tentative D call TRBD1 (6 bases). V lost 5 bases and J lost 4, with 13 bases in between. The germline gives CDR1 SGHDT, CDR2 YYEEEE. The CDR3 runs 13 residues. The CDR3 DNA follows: TGTGCCAGCAGTCAACAGGGTTGGTACGAGCAGTACTTC. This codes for CASSQQGWYEQYF.

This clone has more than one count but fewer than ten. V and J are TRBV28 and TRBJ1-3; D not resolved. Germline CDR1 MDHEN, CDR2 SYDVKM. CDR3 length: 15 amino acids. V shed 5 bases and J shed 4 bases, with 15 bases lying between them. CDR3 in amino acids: CASSLPRGTGNTIYF. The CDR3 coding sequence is TGTGCCAGCAGTCTCCCGCGGGGAACGGGAAACACCATATATTTT.

Here the CDR3 DNA reads TGTGCCAGCAGTGATAGTGCCGGGACAGGTGATGGCTACACCTTC. It codes for CASSDSAGTGDGYTF. The rearrangement links TRBV2 to TRBJ1-2; 8 bases map to TRBD1. J gave up 6 bases and V 3 bases, and 9 bases lay outside the gene matches. The germline V gene has CDR1 SNHLY and CDR2 FYNNEI. The CDR3 length is 15 residues.

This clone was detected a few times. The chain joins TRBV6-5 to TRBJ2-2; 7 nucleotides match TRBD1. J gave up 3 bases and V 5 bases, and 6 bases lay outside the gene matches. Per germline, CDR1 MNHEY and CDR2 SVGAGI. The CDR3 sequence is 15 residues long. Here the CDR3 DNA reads TGTGCCAGCAGTCCGGACAGGCCGGACACCGGGGAGCTGTTTTTT. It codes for CASSPDRPDTGELFF.

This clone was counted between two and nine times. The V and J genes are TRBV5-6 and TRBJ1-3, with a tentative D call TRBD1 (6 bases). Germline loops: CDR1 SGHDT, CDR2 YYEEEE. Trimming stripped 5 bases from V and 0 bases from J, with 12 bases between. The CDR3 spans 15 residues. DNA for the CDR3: TGTGCCAGCAGGGGGGCGACAGACTCTGGAAACACCATATATTTT. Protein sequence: CASRGATDSGNTIYF. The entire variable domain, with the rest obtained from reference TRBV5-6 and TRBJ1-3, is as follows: DAGVTQSPTHLIKTRGQQVTLRCSPKSGHDTVSWYQQALGQGPQFIFQYYEEEERQRGNFPDRFSGHQFPNYSSELNVNALLLGDSALYLCASRGATDSGNTIYFGEGSWLTVV.

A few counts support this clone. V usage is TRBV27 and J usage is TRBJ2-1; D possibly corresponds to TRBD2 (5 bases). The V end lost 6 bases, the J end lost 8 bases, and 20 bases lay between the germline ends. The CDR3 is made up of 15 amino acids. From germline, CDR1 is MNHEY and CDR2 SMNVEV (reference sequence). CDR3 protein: CASRPPGGLFDEQFF. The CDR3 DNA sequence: TGTGCCAGCAGACCCCCCGGCGGGCTATTCGATGAGCAGTTCTTC.

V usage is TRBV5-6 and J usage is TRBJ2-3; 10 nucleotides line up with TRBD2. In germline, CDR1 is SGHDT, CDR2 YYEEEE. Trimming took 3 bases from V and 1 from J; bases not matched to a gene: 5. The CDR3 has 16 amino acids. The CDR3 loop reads CASSWASGGRTDTQYF. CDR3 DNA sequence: TGTGCCAGCAGCTGGGCTAGCGGGGGCCGCACAGATACGCAGTATTTT.